The sample holds a few counts of the clone carrying this T cell receptor beta chain. Germline CDR1 is SEHNR and CDR2 is FQNEAQ (reference sequence). V was clipped by 7 bases and J by 3 bases, with 10 bases between them. This CDR3 has 12 amino acids. One entry per CDR3 protein, called by TCRdb with MiXCR from the reads. This sample has approximately 700,000 distinct CDR3 sequences, with approximately 34% found just once. This sample is part of a study of T cell repertoires in cytomegalovirus infection. Across the whole study: CMV infection together with matching HLA type was indicated by public TCR beta signatures.

The chain joins TRBV7-9 to TRBJ2-7, with D tentatively TRBD2 (6 bases). The source material was PBMCs. The sequence derives from a human donor in good health (CMV status not recorded). Some clones in this sample may be carry-over from other donors' samples. CDR3: CASNPEGYEQYF. CDR3 sequence (DNA): TGTGCCAGCAACCCGGAGGGCTACGAGCAGTACTTC.